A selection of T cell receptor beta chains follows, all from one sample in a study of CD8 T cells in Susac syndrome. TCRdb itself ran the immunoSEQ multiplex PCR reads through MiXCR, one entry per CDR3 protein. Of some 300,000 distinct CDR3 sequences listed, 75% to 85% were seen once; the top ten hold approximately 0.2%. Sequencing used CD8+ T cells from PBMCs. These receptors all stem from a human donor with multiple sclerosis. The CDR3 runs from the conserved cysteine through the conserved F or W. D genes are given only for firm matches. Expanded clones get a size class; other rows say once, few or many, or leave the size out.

CDR3nt: TGTGCCCGCAGTTCAGAGGGGTGGGGGGATGAGCAGTTCTTC; CDR3aa: CARSSEGWGDEQFF; abundance: NA; j_gene: TRBJ2-1; d_gene: NA; v_gene: TRBV11-2
CDR3nt: TGTGCCAGTAGTATAGATATCGGTATTGGGGAGCCCCAGCATTTT; CDR3aa: CASSIDIGIGEPQHF; abundance: few; j_gene: TRBJ1-5; d_gene: NA; v_gene: TRBV19
CDR3nt: TGTGCCAGTAGTAGAGGTGGAAATCAGCCCCAGCATTTT; CDR3aa: CASSRGGNQPQHF; abundance: few; j_gene: TRBJ1-5; d_gene: NA; v_gene: TRBV19
CDR3nt: TGTGCCGGCCAGGCAGGGGGGACCTACGAGCAGTACTTC; CDR3aa: CAGQAGGTYEQYF; abundance: NA; j_gene: TRBJ2-7; d_gene: NA; v_gene: TRBV6-1
CDR3nt: TGTGCCAGCAGCCCCACTGGCGCAAGCTCCTACAATGAGCAGTTCTTC; CDR3aa: CASSPTGASSYNEQFF; abundance: few; j_gene: TRBJ2-1; d_gene: NA; v_gene: TRBV7-2
CDR3nt: TGCGCCAGCAGCCAAGCTAGCGGGATAGACAATGAGCAGTTCTTC; CDR3aa: CASSQASGIDNEQFF; abundance: NA; j_gene: TRBJ2-1; d_gene: TRBD2; v_gene: TRBV4-3
CDR3nt: TGTGCCAGCAGCGATGGGGCAGGGGACTATGGCTACACCTTC; CDR3aa: CASSDGAGDYGYTF; abundance: NA; j_gene: TRBJ1-2; d_gene: NA; v_gene: TRBV5-4
CDR3nt: TGTGCCTGGAGTGTAGATGGGGCCGTTGAAGCTTTCTTT; CDR3aa: CAWSVDGAVEAFF; abundance: NA; j_gene: TRBJ1-1; d_gene: NA; v_gene: TRBV30
CDR3nt: TGCAGCGTCCTGAAGCCGGGAGGGAACTCCTACGAGCAGTACTTC; CDR3aa: CSVLKPGGNSYEQYF; abundance: NA; j_gene: TRBJ2-7; d_gene: TRBD2; v_gene: TRBV29-1
CDR3nt: TGTGCCAGCAGCGCGGGGACACCGGAAGCTTTCTTT; CDR3aa: CASSAGTPEAFF; abundance: few; j_gene: TRBJ1-1; d_gene: NA; v_gene: TRBV7-2
CDR3nt: TGTGCCAGCAGCGAGGGACAGGGAAATGAGCAGTTCTTC; CDR3aa: CASSEGQGNEQFF; abundance: NA; j_gene: TRBJ2-1; d_gene: TRBD1; v_gene: TRBV7-8
CDR3nt: TGCGCCAGCAGCCCTAGGGACGGAGGAGTCTACGAGCAGTACTTC; CDR3aa: CASSPRDGGVYEQYF; abundance: NA; j_gene: TRBJ2-7; d_gene: NA; v_gene: TRBV4-3
CDR3nt: TGTGCCAGCAGCCGAACACTAGCGATCCGAACCTTAAGCACAGATACGCAGTATTTT; CDR3aa: CASSRTLAIRTLSTDTQYF; abundance: NA; j_gene: TRBJ2-3; d_gene: TRBD2; v_gene: TRBV6-1
CDR3nt: TGTGCCAGCAGTTTACTGGGTCCCGGGGAGCTGTTTTTT; CDR3aa: CASSLLGPGELFF; abundance: NA; j_gene: TRBJ2-2; d_gene: NA; v_gene: TRBV12-3/TRBV12-4
CDR3nt: TGTGCCAGCAGTTTTGACTCCATTAGCACAGATACGCAGTATTTT; CDR3aa: CASSFDSISTDTQYF; abundance: NA; j_gene: TRBJ2-3; d_gene: NA; v_gene: TRBV28
CDR3nt: TGCAGTGCTAGAGCCTACCTAGCGGGCAGCACAGATACGCAGTATTTT; CDR3aa: CSARAYLAGSTDTQYF; abundance: NA; j_gene: TRBJ2-3; d_gene: TRBD2; v_gene: TRBV20-1
CDR3nt: TGCGCCAGCAGCCAGGCGGGACCTTCTTACGAGCAGTACTTC; CDR3aa: CASSQAGPSYEQYF; abundance: NA; j_gene: TRBJ2-7; d_gene: NA; v_gene: TRBV4-3
CDR3nt: TGCGCCAGCAGCCAAGATCGACAGTCGTACTACGAGCAGTACTTC; CDR3aa: CASSQDRQSYYEQYF; abundance: NA; j_gene: TRBJ2-7; d_gene: NA; v_gene: TRBV4-3
CDR3nt: TGCGCCAGCAGCCTCGACGGCGTCGGGTCAGAGACCCAGTACTTC; CDR3aa: CASSLDGVGSETQYF; abundance: NA; j_gene: TRBJ2-5; d_gene: NA; v_gene: TRBV4-3
CDR3nt: TGCGCCAGCCTGACAGGGACAACTAATGAAAAACTGTTTTTT; CDR3aa: CASLTGTTNEKLFF; abundance: once; j_gene: TRBJ1-4; d_gene: TRBD1; v_gene: TRBV23-1
CDR3nt: TGCAGCGTTGGACAGCCTTCTAATGAAAAACTGTTTTTT; CDR3aa: CSVGQPSNEKLFF; abundance: NA; j_gene: TRBJ1-4; d_gene: NA; v_gene: TRBV29-1
CDR3nt: TGTGCCAGCAGCTTAGACCCCGGGACGACCAATGAGCAGTTCTTC; CDR3aa: CASSLDPGTTNEQFF; abundance: NA; j_gene: TRBJ2-1; d_gene: NA; v_gene: TRBV11-2
CDR3nt: TGTGCCAGCAGCCAATGGGACTTCACAGATACGCAGTATTTT; CDR3aa: CASSQWDFTDTQYF; abundance: NA; j_gene: TRBJ2-3; d_gene: NA; v_gene: TRBV7-9
CDR3nt: TGTGCCAGCAGTGGGATGGGACTAACTAATGAAAAACTGTTTTTT; CDR3aa: CASSGMGLTNEKLFF; abundance: NA; j_gene: TRBJ1-4; d_gene: NA; v_gene: TRBV28
CDR3nt: TGTGCCAGCAGTTTAGTGGGGTTTTCTTCCTACGAGCAGTACTTC; CDR3aa: CASSLVGFSSYEQYF; abundance: NA; j_gene: TRBJ2-7; d_gene: NA; v_gene: TRBV27
CDR3nt: TGTGCCAGCAGCGTAGACAGGGCGGGCATTAGCTCCTACAATGAGCAGTTCTTC; CDR3aa: CASSVDRAGISSYNEQFF; abundance: NA; j_gene: TRBJ2-1; d_gene: NA; v_gene: TRBV9
CDR3nt: TGCAGCGTTGTAGTAACTAATGAGCAGTTCTTC; CDR3aa: CSVVVTNEQFF; abundance: once; j_gene: TRBJ2-1; d_gene: NA; v_gene: TRBV29-1
CDR3nt: TGCAGTGCTAGAGAGGAGGTGAACTATGGCTACACCTTC; CDR3aa: CSAREEVNYGYTF; abundance: NA; j_gene: TRBJ1-2; d_gene: NA; v_gene: TRBV20-1
CDR3nt: TGTGCCTGGACCGGACAGGGGCACACTGAAGCTTTCTTT; CDR3aa: CAWTGQGHTEAFF; abundance: NA; j_gene: TRBJ1-1; d_gene: TRBD1; v_gene: TRBV30
CDR3nt: TGTGCCTGGAGTAATAGCTACGAGCAGTACTTC; CDR3aa: CAWSNSYEQYF; abundance: NA; j_gene: TRBJ2-7; d_gene: NA; v_gene: TRBV30
CDR3nt: TGCAGTGCTAAGAAACGACTTGGCTCCTACAATGAGCAGTTCTTC; CDR3aa: CSAKKRLGSYNEQFF; abundance: NA; j_gene: TRBJ2-1; d_gene: NA; v_gene: TRBV20-1
CDR3nt: TGTGCCAGCAGCCCCCGACTAGCGGGAGGCGAGCAGTACTTC; CDR3aa: CASSPRLAGGEQYF; abundance: few; j_gene: TRBJ2-7; d_gene: TRBD2; v_gene: TRBV7-6
CDR3nt: TGTGCCTGCAGTCCGGCGGGGAGTAAGGATGAGCAGTTCTTC; CDR3aa: CACSPAGSKDEQFF; abundance: NA; j_gene: TRBJ2-1; d_gene: NA; v_gene: TRBV28
CDR3nt: TGTGCCAGCAGTCCGGACAACACTGAAGCTTTCTTT; CDR3aa: CASSPDNTEAFF; abundance: NA; j_gene: TRBJ1-1; d_gene: NA; v_gene: TRBV27
CDR3nt: TGTGCCAGCAGCTTAGGGGCAGGGGACACTGAAGCTTTCTTT; CDR3aa: CASSLGAGDTEAFF; abundance: NA; j_gene: TRBJ1-1; d_gene: NA; v_gene: TRBV11-2
CDR3nt: TGTGCCACCCACGACTGGCCCCCATCCACAGATACGCAGTATTTT; CDR3aa: CATHDWPPSTDTQYF; abundance: NA; j_gene: TRBJ2-3; d_gene: NA; v_gene: TRBV19
CDR3nt: TGTGCCAGCTCACCGGCCGGGACTAGCGCCTACGAGCAGTACTTC; CDR3aa: CASSPAGTSAYEQYF; abundance: few; j_gene: TRBJ2-7; d_gene: TRBD2; v_gene: TRBV18
CDR3nt: TGCGCCAGCAGCCCCACCCCTACAGGGAGGGCCGAAGCTTTCTTT; CDR3aa: CASSPTPTGRAEAFF; abundance: NA; j_gene: TRBJ1-1; d_gene: NA; v_gene: TRBV4-1
CDR3nt: TGTGCCAGCAGTTTAGTGGGACTAGCGGGAGACGAGCAGTACTTC; CDR3aa: CASSLVGLAGDEQYF; abundance: NA; j_gene: TRBJ2-7; d_gene: TRBD2; v_gene: TRBV28
CDR3nt: TGTGCCAGCAGCCAAGATCCGGGGACAGATACGCAGTATTTT; CDR3aa: CASSQDPGTDTQYF; abundance: few; j_gene: TRBJ2-3; d_gene: NA; v_gene: TRBV3-1